These 5 T cell receptor beta chains share one sample of origin, sequenced in a study of T cell responses to AZD1222 COVID-19 vaccine. The method was immunoSEQ multiplex PCR; TCRdb's version includes in-frame clones alone and lacks a portion of them. Of about 130,000 clones listed, over 75% were seen once; the top ten hold approximately 20%. The sequencing used peripheral blood, collected on day 0 of AZD1222 vaccination. These receptors originate from an adult in good health.

This clone was recorded once. The chain is built from TRBV7-8 and TRBJ1-2; D unresolved. V lost 1 base and J 4 bases, leaving 13 bases between the germline ends. The CDR3 contains 15 residues. Germline lookup yields CDR1 SGHVS and CDR2 FQNEAQ. The CDR3 DNA sequence: TGTGCCAGCAGCTTAGAGGCCCGGGTGAGCTATGGCTACACCTTC. Its protein product is CASSLEARVSYGYTF.

The chain links TRBV6-5 to TRBJ1-2, with 9 bases identical to TRBD1. This CDR3 contains 13 residues. Unmatched junction bases numbered 1, after V lost 5 bases and J lost 3 bases. The V gene's germline CDR1 is MNHEY and CDR2 SVGAGI. The CDR3 bases are TGTGCCAGCAGTAGGACAGGGGACTATGGCTACACCTTC. As protein: CASSRTGDYGYTF.

This rearrangement joins TRBV9 to TRBJ2-1; a possible D gene is TRBD2 (6 bases). Germline V lookup: CDR1 SGDLS, CDR2 YYNGEE. This CDR3 is 14 amino acids long. Trimming took off 4 bases at V and 10 bases at J, with 18 bases between the two ends. Written as DNA, the CDR3 is TGTGCCAGCAGCTTCTTCGGGGGAACCAGCGAGCAGTTCTTC. Translating it yields CASSFFGGTSEQFF. The variable domain in full, with the rest retrieved from reference TRBV9 and TRBJ2-1, is DSGVTQTPKHLITATGQRVTLRCSPRSGDLSVYWYQQSLDQGLQFLIQYYNGEERAKGNILERFSAQQFPDLHSELNLSSLELGDSALYFCASSFFGGTSEQFFGPGTRLTVL.

This chain joins TRBV21-1 and TRBJ1-5. TRBV21-1 has pseudogene status. The CDR3 totals 15 residues. CDR3 region: CASSTTGNSNQPQHF. CDR3 bases: TGTGCCAGCAGCACGACCGGGAATAGCAATCAGCCCCAGCATTTT.

In its sample, this clone was seen a few times. The rearrangement joins TRBV7-2 to TRBJ2-3; 7 bases align to TRBD2. V lost 6 bases and J lost 0; bases outside the gene matches: 9. Germline CDR1 SGHTA, CDR2 FQGNSA. The CDR3 spans 16 residues. The CDR3, as DNA: TGTGCCAGCAGGAAGACTAGCTTAACTAGCACAGATACGCAGTATTTT. It yields the protein CASRKTSLTSTDTQYF.